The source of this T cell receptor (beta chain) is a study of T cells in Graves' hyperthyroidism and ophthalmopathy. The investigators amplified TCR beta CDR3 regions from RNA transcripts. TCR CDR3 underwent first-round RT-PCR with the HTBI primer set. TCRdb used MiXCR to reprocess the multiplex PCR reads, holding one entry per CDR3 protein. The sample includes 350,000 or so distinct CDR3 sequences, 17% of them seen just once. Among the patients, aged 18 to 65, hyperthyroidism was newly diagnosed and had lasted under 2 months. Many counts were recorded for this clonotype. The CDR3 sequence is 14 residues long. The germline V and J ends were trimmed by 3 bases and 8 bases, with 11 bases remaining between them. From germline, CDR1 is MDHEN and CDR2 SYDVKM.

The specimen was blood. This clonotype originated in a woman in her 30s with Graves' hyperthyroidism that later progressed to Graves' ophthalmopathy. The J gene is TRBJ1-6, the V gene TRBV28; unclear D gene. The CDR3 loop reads CASSLWRRDSPLHF. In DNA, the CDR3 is TGTGCCAGCAGTTTGTGGAGGCGCGATTCACCCCTCCACTTT.